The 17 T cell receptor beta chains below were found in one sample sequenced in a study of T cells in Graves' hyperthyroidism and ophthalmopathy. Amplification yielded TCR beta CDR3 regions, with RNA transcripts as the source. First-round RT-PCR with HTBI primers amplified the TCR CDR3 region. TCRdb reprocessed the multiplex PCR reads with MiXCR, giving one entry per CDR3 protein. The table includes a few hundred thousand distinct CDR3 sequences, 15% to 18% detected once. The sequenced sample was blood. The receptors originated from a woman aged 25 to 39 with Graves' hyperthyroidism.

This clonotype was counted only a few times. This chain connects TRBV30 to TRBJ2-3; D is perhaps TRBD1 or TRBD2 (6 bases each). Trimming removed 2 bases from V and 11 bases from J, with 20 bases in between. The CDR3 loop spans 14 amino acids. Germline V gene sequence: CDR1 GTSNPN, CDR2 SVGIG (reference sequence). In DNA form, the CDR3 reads TGTGCCTGGAGTATTCGACAGGCGAGGGGGGTGCAGTATTTT. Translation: CAWSIRQARGVQYF.

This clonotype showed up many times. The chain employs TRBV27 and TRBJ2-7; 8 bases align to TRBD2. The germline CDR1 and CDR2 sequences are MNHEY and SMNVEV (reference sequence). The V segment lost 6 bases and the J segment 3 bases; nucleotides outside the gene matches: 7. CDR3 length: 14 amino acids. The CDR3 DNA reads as TGTGCCAGCAGCCCACTAGCGGCGCACTACGAGCAGTACTTC. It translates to CASSPLAAHYEQYF.

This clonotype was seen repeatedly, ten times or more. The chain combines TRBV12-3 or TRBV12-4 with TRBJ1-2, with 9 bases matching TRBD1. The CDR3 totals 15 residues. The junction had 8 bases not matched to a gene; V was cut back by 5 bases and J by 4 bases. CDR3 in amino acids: CASSPPGQGLYGYTF. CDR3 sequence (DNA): TGTGCCAGCAGTCCACCGGGACAGGGACTCTATGGCTACACCTTC.

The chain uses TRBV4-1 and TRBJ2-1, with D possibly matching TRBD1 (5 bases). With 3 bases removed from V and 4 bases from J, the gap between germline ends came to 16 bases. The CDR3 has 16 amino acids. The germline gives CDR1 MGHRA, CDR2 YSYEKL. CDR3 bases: TGCGCCAGCAGCCAGGCGGCAGGGCACCCTTACAATGAGCAGTTCTTC. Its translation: CASSQAAGHPYNEQFF.

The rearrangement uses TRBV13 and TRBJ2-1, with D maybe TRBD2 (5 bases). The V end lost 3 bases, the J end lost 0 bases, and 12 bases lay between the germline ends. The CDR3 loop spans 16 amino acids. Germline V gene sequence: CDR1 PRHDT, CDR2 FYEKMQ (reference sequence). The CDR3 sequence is CASSFSPGSSYNEQFF. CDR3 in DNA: TGTGCCAGCAGCTTTTCGCCGGGGAGCTCCTACAATGAGCAGTTCTTC.

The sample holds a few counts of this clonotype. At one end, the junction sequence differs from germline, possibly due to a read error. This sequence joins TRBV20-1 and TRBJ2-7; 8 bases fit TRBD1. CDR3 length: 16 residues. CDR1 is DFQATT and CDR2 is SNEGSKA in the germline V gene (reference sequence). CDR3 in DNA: TGCAGTGCTGGAGACCCGGACAGGGCCAGGGGCTACGAGCAGTACTTC. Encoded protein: CSAGDPDRARGYEQYF.

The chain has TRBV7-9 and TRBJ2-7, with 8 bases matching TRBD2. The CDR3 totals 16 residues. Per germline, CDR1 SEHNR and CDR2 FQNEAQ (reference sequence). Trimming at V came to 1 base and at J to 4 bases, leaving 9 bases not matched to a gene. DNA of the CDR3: TGTGCCAGCAGCTTAGTTGGTAGCGGGAACCTTTACGAGCAGTACTTC. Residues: CASSLVGSGNLYEQYF.

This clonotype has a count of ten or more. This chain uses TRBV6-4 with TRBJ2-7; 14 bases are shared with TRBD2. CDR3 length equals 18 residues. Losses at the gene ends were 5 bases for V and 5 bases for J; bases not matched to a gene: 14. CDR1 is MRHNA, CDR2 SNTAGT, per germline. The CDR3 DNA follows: TGTGCCAGCAGTTCAGAGAAGACTAGCGGGAGGGCCCGAAACGAGCAGTACTTC. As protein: CASSSEKTSGRARNEQYF.

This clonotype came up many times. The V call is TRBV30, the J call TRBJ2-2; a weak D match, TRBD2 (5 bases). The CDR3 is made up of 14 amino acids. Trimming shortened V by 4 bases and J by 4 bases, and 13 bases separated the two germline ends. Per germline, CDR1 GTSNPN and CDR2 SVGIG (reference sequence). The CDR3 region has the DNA TGTGCCTGGACTAGTGGGAGAGGCACCGGGGAGCTGTTTTTT. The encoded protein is CAWTSGRGTGELFF.

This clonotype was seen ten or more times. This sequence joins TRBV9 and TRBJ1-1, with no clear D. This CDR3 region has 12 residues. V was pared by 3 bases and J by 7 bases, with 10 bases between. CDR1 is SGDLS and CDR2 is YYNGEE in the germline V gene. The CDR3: CASSGRTREAFF. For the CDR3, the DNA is TGTGCCAGCAGCGGGCGAACCCGTGAAGCTTTCTTT.

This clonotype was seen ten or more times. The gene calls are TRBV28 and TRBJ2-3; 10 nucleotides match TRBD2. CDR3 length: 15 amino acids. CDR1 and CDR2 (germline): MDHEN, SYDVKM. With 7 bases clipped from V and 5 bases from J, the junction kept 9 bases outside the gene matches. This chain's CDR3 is CASTGGGLAEDTQYF. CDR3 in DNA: TGTGCCAGCACGGGGGGTGGACTAGCGGAAGATACGCAGTATTTT.

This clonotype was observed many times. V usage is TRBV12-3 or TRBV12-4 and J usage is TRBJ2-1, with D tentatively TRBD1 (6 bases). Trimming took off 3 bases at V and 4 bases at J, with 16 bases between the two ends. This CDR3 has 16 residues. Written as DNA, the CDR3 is TGTGCCAGCAGTTTTACCCAGGGGCTCGGATACAATGAGCAGTTCTTC. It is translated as CASSFTQGLGYNEQFF.

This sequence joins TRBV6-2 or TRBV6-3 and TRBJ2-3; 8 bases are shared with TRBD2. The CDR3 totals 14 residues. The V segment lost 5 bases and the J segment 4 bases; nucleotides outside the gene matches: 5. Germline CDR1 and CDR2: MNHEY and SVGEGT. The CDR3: CASSPLRGADTQYF. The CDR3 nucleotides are TGTGCCAGCAGTCCCCTGCGGGGGGCAGATACGCAGTATTTT.

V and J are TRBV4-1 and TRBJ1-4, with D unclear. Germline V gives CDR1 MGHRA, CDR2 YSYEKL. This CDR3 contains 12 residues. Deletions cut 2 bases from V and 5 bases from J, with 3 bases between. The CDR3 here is CASSQPNEKLFF. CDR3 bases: TGCGCCAGCAGCCAACCAAATGAAAAACTGTTTTTT.

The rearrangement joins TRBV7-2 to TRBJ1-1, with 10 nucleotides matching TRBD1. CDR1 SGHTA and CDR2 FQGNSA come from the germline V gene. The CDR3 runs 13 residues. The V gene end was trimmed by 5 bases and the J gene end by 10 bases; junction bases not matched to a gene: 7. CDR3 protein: CASSPRDRGGAFF. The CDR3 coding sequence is TGTGCCAGCAGCCCCCGGGACAGGGGAGGAGCTTTCTTT.

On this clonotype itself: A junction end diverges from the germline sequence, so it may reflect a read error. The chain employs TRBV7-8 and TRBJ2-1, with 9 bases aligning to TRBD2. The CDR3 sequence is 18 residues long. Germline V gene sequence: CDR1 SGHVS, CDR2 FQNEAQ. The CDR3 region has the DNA TGTGCCAGCAGCTTAGCGACTAGGGTGCGGGAGGGGGACAATGGGCAGTTCTTC. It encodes CASSLATRVREGDNGQFF.

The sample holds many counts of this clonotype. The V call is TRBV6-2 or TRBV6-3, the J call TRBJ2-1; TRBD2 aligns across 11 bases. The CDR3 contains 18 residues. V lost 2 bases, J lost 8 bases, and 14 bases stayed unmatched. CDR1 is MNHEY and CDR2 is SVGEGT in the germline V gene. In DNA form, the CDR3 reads TGTGCCAGCAGTTACAGGGTTGGTAGCGGGAGGGCCTCGGATGAGCAGTTCTTC. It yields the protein CASSYRVGSGRASDEQFF.